This T cell receptor beta chain stems from a study of identifying expanded T cells in peripheral blood. Healthy donors had no documented immune events, such as infections, while sampled. Generated by immunoSEQ multiplex PCR, the TCRdb table keeps only in-frame clones and is missing some. The data contain fewer than 130,000 clones, about 89% of them seen just once; the ten biggest clones take up about a sixth. This CDR3 spans 15 amino acids. Trimming shortened V by 5 bases and J by 0 bases, and 14 bases separated the two germline ends. Germline CDR1 and CDR2: SGHTA and FQGNSA. Concerning this clone itself: Its antigen is not known.

Study-level findings and limits: About 1.2 clones differed between technical replicates, versus roughly 17 and 20 over time. Approximately 2-week clone count variance significantly increased as total template count grew.

Specimen: blood. This chain connects TRBV7-2 to TRBJ2-7; D might be TRBD2 (5 bases). The clonotype was recovered from a person aged 18 to 70 in good health. CDR3 residues: CASSRRASGSYEQYF. The CDR3 DNA reads TGTGCCAGCAGCCGGCGGGCGAGTGGCTCCTACGAGCAGTACTTC.